Reported below is one TCR beta chain. Its antigen is unidentified. The data are from a study of T cells in localized non-small cell lung cancer. General observations from the study: A single tumor region was sequenced, leaving heterogeneity possible. Prolonged overall survival went with higher T cell density in the blood. Detection in adjacent lung was observed for a median about 50 of the top 100 tumor clones. Uninvolved adjacent lung showed peak T cell clonality, exceeding tumor.

This table comes from immunoSEQ multiplex PCR, and its TCRdb copy is limited to in-frame clones, with some not included. The sample lists roughly 36,000 clones; about 89% were seen once. This CDR3 is built from 15 residues. V was trimmed by 0 bases and J by 0 bases, leaving 8 bases between them. CDR1 is SGHRS, CDR2 YFSETQ, per germline. Sequencing used PBMCs, obtained before any cancer treatment. The sequence derives from a man aged 40-75 years with stage II lung adenocarcinoma. The V and J genes are TRBV5-1 and TRBJ2-3, with D tentatively TRBD1 (6 bases). This CDR3 is CASSLEGVSTDTQYF. The CDR3 DNA is TGCGCCAGCAGCTTGGAGGGGGTTAGCACAGATACGCAGTATTTT. Together with reference TRBV5-1 and TRBJ2-3, the CDR3 gives the full variable domain: KAGVTQTPRYLIKTRGQQVTLSCSPISGHRSVSWYQQTPGQGLQFLFEYFSETQRNKGNFPGRFSGRQFSNSRSEMNVSTLELGDSALYLCASSLEGVSTDTQYFGPGTRLTVL.